Following are 7 T cell receptor beta chains from one sample sequenced in a study of T cell responses to AZD1222 COVID-19 vaccine. The method was immunoSEQ multiplex PCR; TCRdb's version includes in-frame clones alone and lacks a portion of them. The sample has about 100,000 clones, about 85% seen once. This sample comprised peripheral blood, obtained on day 0 of AZD1222 vaccination. The receptor set was obtained from an adult in good health.

The chain combines TRBV7-9 with TRBJ2-1; no clear D gene. The germline V gene encodes CDR1 SEHNR and CDR2 FQNEAQ (reference sequence). The V and J ends lost 2 bases and 10 bases respectively, with 15 bases between them. The CDR3 runs 14 residues. The CDR3 spells CASSLLDTQAEQFF. DNA of the CDR3: TGTGCCAGCAGCTTATTAGACACCCAGGCGGAGCAGTTCTTC.

This chain uses TRBV29-1 with TRBJ1-1; D possibly corresponds to TRBD1 (6 bases). CDR3 length: 12 residues. With 7 bases removed from V and 6 bases from J, the gap between germline ends came to 15 bases. CDR1 SQVTM and CDR2 ANQGSEA come from the germline V gene. As DNA, the CDR3 is TGCAGCGGCGGACAGAGTTCCTCTGAAGCTTTCTTT. It is translated as CSGGQSSSEAFF.

This chain links TRBV2 with TRBJ2-3; tentatively, D is TRBD1 or TRBD2 (6 bases each). Germline values: CDR1 SNHLY, CDR2 FYNNEI. Trimming removed 4 bases at V and 1 base at J, with 12 bases between. The length of the CDR3 is 15 residues. The CDR3 is CASSVGGTRTDTQYF. In DNA, the CDR3 is TGTGCCAGCAGTGTAGGGGGGACTCGCACAGATACGCAGTATTTT.

The V call is TRBV7-9, the J call TRBJ1-5; D ambiguous. The V gene lost 2 bases and the J gene lost 2 bases, with 4 bases spanning the gap. The CDR3 has 13 amino acids. Germline CDR1 is SEHNR and CDR2 is FQNEAQ (reference sequence). The CDR3 here is CASSLQGNQPQHF. As DNA, the CDR3 is TGTGCCAGCAGCTTACAAGGCAATCAGCCCCAGCATTTT.

This rearrangement joins TRBV6-6 to TRBJ2-7; 7 positions match TRBD1. The J segment lost 7 bases and the V segment lost 5 bases, leaving 17 bases of the junction unmatched. Germline V gives CDR1 MNHNY, CDR2 SVGAGI (reference sequence). This CDR3 comprises 16 residues. DNA for the CDR3: TGTGCCAGCAGTCCTACGGGACAGTATACTCCGGGGGAGCAGTACGTC. It encodes CASSPTGQYTPGEQYV.

The chain recombines TRBV7-2 with TRBJ2-5, with 8 bases aligning to TRBD2. V dropped 3 bases and J dropped 4; count of bases not matched to a gene: 4. The germline gives CDR1 SGHTA, CDR2 FQGNSA. This CDR3 is built from 14 residues. The CDR3 DNA follows: TGTGCCAGCAGCTTGGGACTAGTAAGAGAGACCCAGTACTTC. Its protein is CASSLGLVRETQYF.

The chain carries TRBV4-1 and TRBJ2-7; 8 nucleotides agree with TRBD2. Trimming at V came to 0 bases and at J to 5 bases, leaving 6 bases not matched to a gene. CDR1 is MGHRA and CDR2 is YSYEKL in the germline V gene. The CDR3 consists of 15 residues. The CDR3 spells CASSQEGLGRHEQYV. The CDR3 region has the DNA TGCGCCAGCAGCCAAGAGGGACTAGGCCGCCACGAGCAGTACGTC.